The T cell receptor beta chain described here comes from a study of early T cells in non-severe SARS-CoV-2 infection. About the study: Chains stayed unpaired after sequencing of bulk RNA from unsorted whole blood.

Per germline, CDR1 SSHAT and CDR2 FNYEAQ (reference sequence). This CDR3 region has 14 residues. Findings and limits, study-wide: Matching results from VDJdb favored anti-spike CD8 responses, leaving private and CD4 specificities undetected.

This clonotype has just a few counts. Its target is unknown. One junction end does not reproduce the germline sequence, and a read error may be involved. The TCR library protocol was used to attach unique molecular identifiers. These identifiers were attached to individual cDNA molecules. Each CDR3 protein gets one entry after TCRdb re-called the 5' RACE reads with MiXCR. The repertoire holds fewer than 120,000 distinct CDR3 sequences, with around 12% as singletons. The TCR comes from an adult who was a healthcare worker with PCR-confirmed SARS-CoV-2 infection or an uninfected control (not recorded which). The sample consisted of whole blood, taken at baseline. The chain couples TRBV7-7 to TRBJ1-2, with a tentative D call TRBD1 (6 bases). The CDR3 bases are TGTGCTAGCAGCCCCTGGACAGAGAACTATGGCTACACCTTC. Translated, it gives CASSPWTENYGYTF.